This T cell receptor beta chain was identified during a study of T-cell memory formation after mild COVID-19. The CDR3 runs 17 residues. The germline gives CDR1 SGHVS, CDR2 FQNEAQ. The V end was cut by 1 base, the J end by 0 bases, with 16 bases between. TCRdb re-called the 5' RACE reads with MiXCR, one entry per CDR3 protein. The table lists about half a million distinct CDR3 sequences, about 20% of them singletons. This rearrangement joins TRBV7-8 to TRBJ2-7; D gene unclear. The sample taken for sequencing was PBMCs or a T cell subset sorted from them (not recorded which). The clonotype was recovered from an adult woman who had mild COVID-19 (a few samples of this study predate the infection). Cell type and time point are not known. The CDR3 loop is CASSLGWLGMSSYEQYF. The DNA of the CDR3 is TGTGCCAGCAGCTTAGGGTGGTTAGGGATGAGCTCCTACGAGCAGTACTTC.